This TCR beta chain was sequenced for a study of blood T cells in healthy people across ages. A sample-barcoded 5' primer and a J-beta primer mix were used in a second PCR of roughly 7 to 12 cycles. TCRdb processed the 5' RACE reads anew with MiXCR; each CDR3 protein has one entry. Of approximately 1,000,000 distinct CDR3 sequences in the sample, about two fifths were seen once. This CDR3 has 13 residues. CDR1 is KGHDR and CDR2 is SFDVKD in the germline V gene. Trimming removed 6 bases from V and 8 bases from J, with 15 bases in between. Sequenced input: blood. The receptor was isolated from a man between 18 and 35 years old in good health. This chain joins TRBV24-1 and TRBJ1-1, with a possible D match to TRBD1 (6 bases). CDR3 DNA: TGTGCCACCAGTCGAACAGGGACTTACGAAGCTTTCTTT. Its protein is CATSRTGTYEAFF.